A selection of T cell receptor beta chains follows, all from one sample in a study of blood T cell repertoires in COVID-19. Libraries were prepared by immunoSEQ multiplex PCR; TCRdb keeps only in-frame clonotypes and omits some of them. The table has 450,000 to 500,000 clones, around 85% seen once. The specimen was peripheral blood. All receptors come from a human donor in a cohort sampled during active COVID-19. The conserved cysteine and the conserved F or W are not part of the CDR3 here. Expanded clones get a size class; other rows say once, few or many, or leave the size out.

v_call | clone_size | cdr3_aa
TRBV7-2 | NA | ASSLSWRDTQY
TRBV21-1 | NA | ASSKGEGSGSCDEQY
TRBV5-1 | NA | ASSLVVRRLAGGGTQY
TRBV3-1/TRBV3-2 | once | ASSPTGDYGYT
TRBV5-4 | NA | ASSLPLETEAF
TRBV7-2 | NA | ASSLGWQYEQY
TRBV6-5 | few | ASSYSLDLDTQY
TRBV27 | NA | ASSWGLDFYNEQF
TRBV2 | NA | ASSAGTPLAGRTDTQY
TRBV3-1/TRBV3-2 | NA | ASSRLAVGADTQY
TRBV6-5 | NA | ASSRGTGDEQY
TRBV6-5 | NA | ASSSAGSPNEKLF
TRBV19 | NA | ASSKRQGVGPQH